This T cell receptor (beta chain) derives from a study of blood T cells in healthy people across ages. Concerning this clonotype: Sequence at one end of the junction differs from germline and may be a read error.

Germline V lookup: CDR1 SEHNR, CDR2 FQNEAQ (reference sequence). The CDR3 has 13 residues. PCR was performed a second time for about 7 to 11 cycles using a sample-barcoded 5' primer and a J-beta primer mix. A single record per CDR3 protein comes from TCRdb applying MiXCR to the 5' RACE reads. The data show more than 1,000,000 distinct CDR3 sequences, almost 25% seen once. The same data also contributed to another study, on T cells of mothers and their children.

The V and J genes are TRBV7-9 and TRBJ2-5; no clear D gene. The source is a girl aged 2-10 years in good health. The sequenced sample consisted of blood. CDR3 sequence: CATSLPAEETQCF. The CDR3 nucleotides are TGTGCCACTTCCCTCCCGGCGGAAGAGACCCAGTGCTTC.